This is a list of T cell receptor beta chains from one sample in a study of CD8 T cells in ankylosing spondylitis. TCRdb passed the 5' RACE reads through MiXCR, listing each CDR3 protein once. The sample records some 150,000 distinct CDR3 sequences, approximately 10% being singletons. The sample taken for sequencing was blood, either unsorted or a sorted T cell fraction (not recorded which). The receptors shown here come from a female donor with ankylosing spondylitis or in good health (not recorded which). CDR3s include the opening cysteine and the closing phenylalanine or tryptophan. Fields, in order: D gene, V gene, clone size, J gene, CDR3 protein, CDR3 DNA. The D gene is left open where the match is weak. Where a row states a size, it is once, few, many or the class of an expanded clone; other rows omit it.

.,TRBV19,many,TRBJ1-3,CASSSRASGNTIYF,TGTGCCAGTAGTTCGAGGGCCTCTGGAAACACCATATATTTT
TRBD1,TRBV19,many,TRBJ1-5,CASSMGVHQGEPQHF,TGTGCCAGTAGTATGGGAGTACATCAGGGGGAGCCCCAGCATTTT
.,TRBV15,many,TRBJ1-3,CATSLLAGNTIYF,TGTGCCACCAGCCTTCTTGCCGGAAACACCATATATTTT
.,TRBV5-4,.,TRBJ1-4,CASSSNRVGEKLFF,TGTGCCAGCAGCTCAAACAGGGTTGGTGAAAAACTGTTTTTT
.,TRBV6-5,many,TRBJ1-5,CASSYSKTGRYSNQPQHF,TGTGCCAGCAGTTACTCAAAGACAGGTCGATATAGCAATCAGCCCCAGCATTTT
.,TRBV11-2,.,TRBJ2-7,CASSFGRNSYEQYF,TGTGCCAGCAGCTTCGGCAGGAACTCCTACGAGCAGTACTTC
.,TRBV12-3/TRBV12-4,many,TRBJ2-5,CASQGPSETQYF,TGTGCCAGCCAGGGGCCGAGTGAGACCCAGTACTTC
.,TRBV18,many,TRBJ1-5,CASSPGQLNQPQHF,TGTGCCAGCTCACCAGGACAGCTCAATCAGCCCCAGCATTTT
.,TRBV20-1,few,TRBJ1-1,CSARPGILVEAFF,TGCAGTGCTAGGCCGGGCATCCTGGTTGAAGCTTTCTTT
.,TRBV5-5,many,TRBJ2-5,CASSFHREETQYF,TGTGCCAGCAGCTTCCACAGGGAAGAGACCCAGTACTTC
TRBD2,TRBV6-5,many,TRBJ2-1,CASSYSFSGGLVNEQFF,TGTGCCAGCAGTTACTCCTTTAGCGGGGGGTTGGTGAATGAGCAGTTCTTC
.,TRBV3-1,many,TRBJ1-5,CASSQHSSNQPQHF,TGTGCCAGCAGCCAACATAGTAGCAATCAGCCCCAGCATTTT
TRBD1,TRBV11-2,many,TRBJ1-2,CASSPGTGNYGYTF,TGTGCCAGCAGCCCCGGGACAGGAAACTATGGCTACACCTTC
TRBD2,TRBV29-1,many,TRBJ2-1,CSVPARTSVDEQFF,TGCAGCGTTCCGGCGAGGACTAGCGTGGATGAGCAGTTCTTC
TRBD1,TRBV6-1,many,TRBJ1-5,CASSPRTGRGYQPQHF,TGTGCCAGCAGTCCCCGGACAGGGAGAGGGTATCAGCCCCAGCATTTT
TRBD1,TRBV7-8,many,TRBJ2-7,CASSSIYGTGVYEQYF,TGTGCCAGCAGCTCGATTTATGGGACAGGGGTCTACGAGCAGTACTTC
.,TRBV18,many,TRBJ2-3,CASSPSFGLSGDTQYF,TGTGCCAGCTCACCCAGCTTTGGGCTGTCTGGCGATACGCAGTATTTT
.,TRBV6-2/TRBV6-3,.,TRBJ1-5,CASSYSGTGKMSNQPQHF,TGTGCCAGCAGTTACTCGGGAACAGGGAAAATGAGCAATCAGCCCCAGCATTTT
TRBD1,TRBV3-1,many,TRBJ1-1,CASSQETGGAFF,TGTGCCAGCAGCCAGGAGACAGGGGGTGCTTTCTTT
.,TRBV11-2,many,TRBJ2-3,CASSFRGTDTQYF,TGTGCCAGCAGCTTTCGGGGCACAGATACGCAGTATTTT
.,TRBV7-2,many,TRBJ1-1,CASSLGGELITEAFF,TGTGCCAGCAGCTTAGGGGGCGAGTTAATTACTGAAGCTTTCTTT
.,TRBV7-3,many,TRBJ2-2,CASSKNIPGELFF,TGTGCCAGCAGCAAAAACATTCCCGGGGAGCTGTTTTTT
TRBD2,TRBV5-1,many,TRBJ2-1,CASSLGGTSGPYNEQFF,TGCGCCAGCAGCTTGGGAGGGACTAGCGGCCCCTACAATGAGCAGTTCTTC
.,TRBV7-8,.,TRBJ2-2,CASSLGALISGELFF,TGTGCCAGCAGCTTAGGTGCTTTAATTTCCGGGGAGCTGTTTTTT
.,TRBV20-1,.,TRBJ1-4,CSAPSRSNNEKLFF,TGCAGTGCTCCGTCCCGCTCCAATAATGAAAAACTGTTTTTT
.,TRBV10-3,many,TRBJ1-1,CATGPGVGTEAFF,TGTGCCACAGGGCCCGGGGTAGGCACTGAAGCTTTCTTT
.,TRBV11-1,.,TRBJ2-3,CASSRTSGSYTDTQYF,TGTGCCAGCAGCCGCACGAGCGGATCCTACACAGATACGCAGTATTTT
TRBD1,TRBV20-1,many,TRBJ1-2,CSAYRGGYTF,TGCAGTGCTTACAGGGGCGGCTACACCTTC
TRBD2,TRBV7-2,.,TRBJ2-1,CASSLTLLAVSNEQFF,TGTGCCAGCAGCTTGACGTTACTAGCGGTTTCCAATGAGCAGTTCTTC
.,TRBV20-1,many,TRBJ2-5,CNATPPINQETQYF,TGCAATGCTACCCCCCCAATTAACCAAGAGACCCAGTACTTC
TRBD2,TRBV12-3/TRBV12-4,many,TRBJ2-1,CASSLGTSGNEQFF,TGTGCCAGCAGTTTAGGGACTAGCGGGAATGAGCAGTTCTTC
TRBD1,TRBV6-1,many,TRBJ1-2,CASRFQGAIPYGYTF,TGTGCCAGCAGATTCCAGGGGGCCATCCCCTATGGCTACACCTTC
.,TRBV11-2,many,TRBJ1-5,CASSLAINQPQHF,TGTGCCAGCAGCTTGGCTATCAATCAGCCCCAGCATTTT
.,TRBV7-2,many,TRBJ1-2,CASSLLGYGYTF,TGTGCCAGCAGCTTACTAGGGTATGGCTACACCTTC
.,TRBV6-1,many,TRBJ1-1,CASRAGRLNTEAFF,TGTGCCAGCAGAGCAGGGCGCTTGAACACTGAAGCTTTCTTT
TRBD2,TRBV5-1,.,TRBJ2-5,CASSLDPVTSRETQYF,TGCGCCAGCAGCTTGGACCCCGTGACTAGCCGCGAGACCCAGTACTTC